This T cell receptor beta chain was found in a study of T cells in women clearing cervical HPV infection. Study details: Cases: HPV16-related CIN3 or worse on histology, a couple of invasive cancers. Case blood drawn at lesion detection; control blood after infection cleared.

Profiled with immunoSEQ multiplex PCR; TCRdb holds only in-frame clones, not every one. This repertoire includes tens of thousands of clones. Deletions cut 2 bases from V and 2 bases from J, with 9 bases between. The CDR3 spans 14 residues. CDR1 KGHSH and CDR2 LQKENI come from the germline V gene. Regarding this clone: Its antigen remains unknown. The CDR3 end is not reached by the read, which stops 3 residues before it; the germline J gene fills it in.

Study conclusions and caveats: Richness differences could reflect unmeasured T-cell content per sample.

HPV was found by MY09/MY11 PCR and dot-blot genotyping. The J gene is TRBJ1-1, the V gene TRBV18; D gene ambiguous. This TCR was sampled from a woman aged 18 to 69 with a cervical HPV16 infection that either progressed to CIN3+ or cleared (not recorded which). Sequencing was carried out using blood buffy coat. CDR3 protein: CASSPETPNTEAFF. The DNA read from the CDR3 is TGTGCCAGCTCACCAGAGACACCCAACACTGAA.